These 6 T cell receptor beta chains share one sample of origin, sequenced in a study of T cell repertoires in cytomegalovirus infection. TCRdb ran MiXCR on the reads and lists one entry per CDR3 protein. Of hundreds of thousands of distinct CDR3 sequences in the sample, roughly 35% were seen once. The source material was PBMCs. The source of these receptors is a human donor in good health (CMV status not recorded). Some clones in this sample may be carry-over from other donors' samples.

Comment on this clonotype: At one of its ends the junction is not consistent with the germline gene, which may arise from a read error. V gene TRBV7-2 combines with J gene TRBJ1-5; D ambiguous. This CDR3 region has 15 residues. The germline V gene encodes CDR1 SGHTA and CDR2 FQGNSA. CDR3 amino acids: CASSALGAGNQTQHF. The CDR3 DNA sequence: TGTGCCAGCAGTGCCCTGGGTGCGGGCAATCAGACCCAGCATTTT.

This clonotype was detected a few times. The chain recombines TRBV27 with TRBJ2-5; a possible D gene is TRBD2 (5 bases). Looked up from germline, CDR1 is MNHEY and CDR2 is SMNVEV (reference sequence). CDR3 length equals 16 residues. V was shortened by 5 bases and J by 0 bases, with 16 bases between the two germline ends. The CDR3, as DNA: TGTGCCAGCAGTGGTGGCCACGGGATCCACCAAGAGACCCAGTACTTC. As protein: CASSGGHGIHQETQYF.

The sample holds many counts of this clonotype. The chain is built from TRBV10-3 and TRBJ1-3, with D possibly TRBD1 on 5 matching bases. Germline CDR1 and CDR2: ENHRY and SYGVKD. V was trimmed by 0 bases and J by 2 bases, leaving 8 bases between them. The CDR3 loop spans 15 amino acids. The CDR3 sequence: CAISESGVAGNTIYF. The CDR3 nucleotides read TGTGCCATCAGTGAGTCGGGGGTGGCTGGAAACACCATATATTTT.

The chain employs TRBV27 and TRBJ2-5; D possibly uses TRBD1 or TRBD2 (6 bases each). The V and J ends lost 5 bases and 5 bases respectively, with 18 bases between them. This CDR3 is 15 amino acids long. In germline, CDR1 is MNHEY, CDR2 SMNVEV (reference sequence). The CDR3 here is CASSPEGGYWETQYF. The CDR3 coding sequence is TGTGCCAGCAGTCCTGAGGGGGGTTACTGGGAGACCCAGTACTTC.

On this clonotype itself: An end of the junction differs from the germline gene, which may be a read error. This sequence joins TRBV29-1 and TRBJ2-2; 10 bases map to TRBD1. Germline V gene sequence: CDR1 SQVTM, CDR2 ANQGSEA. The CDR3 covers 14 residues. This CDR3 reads CSVSDRGNTRELFF. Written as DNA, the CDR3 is TGCAGCGTTTCGGACAGGGGGAACACCAGGGAGCTGTTTTTT.

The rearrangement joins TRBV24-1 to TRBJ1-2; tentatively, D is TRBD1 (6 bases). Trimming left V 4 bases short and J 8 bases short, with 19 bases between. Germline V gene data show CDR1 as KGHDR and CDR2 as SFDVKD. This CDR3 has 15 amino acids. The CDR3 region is CATSDPIRGIDGYTF. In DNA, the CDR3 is TGTGCCACCAGTGACCCGATCAGGGGAATTGACGGCTACACCTTC.